Sequencing of this T cell receptor (beta chain) was carried out in a study of Graves' ophthalmopathy and Graves' hyperthyroidism. Points from the study as a whole: Blood also held most thyroid clonotypes expanded above 0.001 frequency. Ophthalmopathy and stable hyperthyroidism were discriminated by a 13-signature model, with about 91% sensitivity and 65% to 83% specificity.

Certain patients were not enrolled. These were patients with other autoimmune diseases, uncontrolled infections, pregnancy or lactation. PBMCs were isolated from an approximately 10 ml sample of fresh peripheral blood. Germline V gives CDR1 SGHVS, CDR2 FQNEAQ. CDR3 length equals 17 residues. The trim removed 4 bases at V and 6 bases at J, leaving 12 bases unmatched. This clonotype was counted once. Its cognate antigen is unknown. With a much larger clone just one base away, this may be a read error. From RNA, the CDR3 regions of TCR beta chains were amplified and sequenced. The first round was an RT-PCR with HTBI primers, and the second round was a multiplex PCR. Using its own MiXCR run on the multiplex PCR reads, TCRdb lists one record per CDR3 protein. This table holds hundreds of thousands of distinct CDR3 sequences, about 41% found once.

The chain joins TRBV7-8 to TRBJ1-5, with 10 bases fitting TRBD1. Sequenced input: peripheral blood. This TCR was sampled from an adult man with Graves' ophthalmopathy. CDR3 residues: CASSSAGDRGLGQPQHF. In nucleotides, the CDR3 is TGTGCCAGCAGCTCAGCAGGTGACAGGGGGCTAGGTCAGCCCCAGCATTTT.